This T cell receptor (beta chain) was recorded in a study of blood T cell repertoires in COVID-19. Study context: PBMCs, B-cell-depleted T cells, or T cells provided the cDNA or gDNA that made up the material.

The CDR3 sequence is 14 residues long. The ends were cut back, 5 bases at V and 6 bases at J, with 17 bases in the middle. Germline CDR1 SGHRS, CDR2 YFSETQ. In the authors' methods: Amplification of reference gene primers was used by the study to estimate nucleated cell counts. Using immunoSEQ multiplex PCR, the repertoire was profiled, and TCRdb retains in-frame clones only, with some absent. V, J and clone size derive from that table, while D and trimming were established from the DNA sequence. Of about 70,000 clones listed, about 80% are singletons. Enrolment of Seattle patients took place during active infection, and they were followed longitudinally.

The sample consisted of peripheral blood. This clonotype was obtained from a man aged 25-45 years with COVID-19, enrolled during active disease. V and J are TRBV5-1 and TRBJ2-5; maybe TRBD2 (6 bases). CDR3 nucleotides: TGCGCCAGCAGTCACCGGGGACTGCAAAAGACCCAGTACTTC. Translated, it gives CASSHRGLQKTQYF.